The 22 T cell receptor beta chains below were found in one sample sequenced in a study of blood T cell repertoires in COVID-19. Clones were read by immunoSEQ multiplex PCR, and TCRdb kept only the in-frame ones, dropping some. The table has about 170,000 clones, roughly nine tenths seen once. Sequencing was performed on peripheral blood. Every receptor here comes from an older man with acute or convalescent COVID-19.

The chain combines TRBV5-1 with TRBJ2-2, with D possibly TRBD2 on 5 matching bases. V was trimmed by 4 bases and J by 3 bases, leaving 13 bases between them. The V gene's germline CDR1 is SGHRS and CDR2 YFSETQ. This CDR3 has 15 amino acids. The CDR3 loop reads CASSRGGADTGELFF. The CDR3 DNA follows: TGCGCCAGCAGCCGAGGAGGTGCGGACACCGGGGAGCTGTTTTTT.

The chain carries TRBV5-6 and TRBJ2-5; 10 nucleotides align to TRBD2. CDR1 and CDR2 from the germline V gene are SGHDT and YYEEEE. CDR3 length: 15 residues. Germline trimming cut 3 bases from V and 2 bases from J; bases unmatched to any gene: 4. CDR3 sequence: CASSSLAGGQETQYF. DNA of the CDR3: TGTGCCAGCAGCTCGTTAGCGGGGGGACAAGAGACCCAGTACTTC.

The chain couples TRBV6-5 to TRBJ1-5, with TRBD1 matching 10 bases. The length of the CDR3 is 14 residues. V lost 6 bases and J lost 7; bases outside the gene matches: 6. Germline V gene data show CDR1 as MNHEY and CDR2 as SVGAGI. CDR3 sequence: CASSYGTGVQPQHF. The CDR3 nucleotides read TGTGCCAGCAGCTATGGGACAGGGGTCCAGCCCCAGCATTTT.

V usage is TRBV29-1 and J usage is TRBJ1-1; 8 bases map to TRBD1. Trimming at V came to 7 bases and at J to 0 bases, leaving 4 bases not matched to a gene. This CDR3 comprises 13 residues. The germline gives CDR1 SQVTM, CDR2 ANQGSEA. CDR3 sequence reads: CSAEGQVNTEAFF. CDR3 DNA sequence: TGCAGCGCTGAGGGACAGGTGAACACTGAAGCTTTCTTT.

The V call is TRBV29-1, the J call TRBJ2-7, with D maybe TRBD2 (6 bases). The germline CDR1 and CDR2 sequences are SQVTM and ANQGSEA. V was pared by 2 bases and J by 6 bases, with 20 bases between. The CDR3 is 15 amino acids. CDR3 loop: CSVEIPTSPLLEQYF. CDR3 nucleotide sequence: TGCAGCGTTGAAATACCCACTAGCCCTTTGCTCGAGCAGTACTTC.

The rearrangement joins TRBV9 to TRBJ2-2; D perhaps matches TRBD2 (6 bases). Germline V gene lookup returns CDR1 SGDLS and CDR2 YYNGEE. V lost 2 bases to trimming and J lost 1 base, with 9 bases between them. This CDR3 contains 15 residues. The CDR3 DNA reads TGTGCCAGCAGCGTGTTAGCGGAGAACACCGGGGAGCTGTTTTTT. The encoded protein is CASSVLAENTGELFF.

The chain joins TRBV20-1 to TRBJ1-2; D is uncertain. V was shortened by 3 bases and J by 4 bases, with 9 bases between the two germline ends. The CDR3 is 12 amino acids. CDR1 is DFQATT and CDR2 is SNEGSKA in the germline V gene (reference sequence). The CDR3 reads CSASHLAYGYTF. CDR3 nucleotides: TGCAGTGCTAGTCACCTGGCCTATGGCTACACCTTC.

The chain has TRBV5-4 and TRBJ2-7; 7 positions match TRBD2. This CDR3 has 14 amino acids. Germline CDR1 SGHNT, CDR2 YYREEE (reference sequence). J gave up 7 bases and V 3 bases, and 10 bases lay outside the gene matches. CDR3 DNA sequence: TGTGCCAGCAGCTCCTCGGGGGGAGCTGGGGAGCAGTACTTC. Its protein product is CASSSSGGAGEQYF. Drawing the rest from reference TRBV5-4 and TRBJ2-7, the complete variable domain is ETGVTQSPTHLIKTRGQQVTLRCSSQSGHNTVSWYQQALGQGPQFIFQYYREEENGRGNFPPRFSGLQFPNYSSELNVNALELDDSALYLCASSSSGGAGEQYFGPGTRLTVT.

With regard to this clone: This same CDR3 is encoded by further DNA sequences in the sample. V and J are TRBV18 and TRBJ1-4, with 10 bases that match TRBD1. The trim removed 3 bases at V and 5 bases at J, leaving 3 bases unmatched. CDR3 size: 15 residues. Germline CDR1 and CDR2: KGHSH and LQKENI. The DNA for the CDR3 is TGTGCCAGCTCACCTCCGGGACAGGGGAATGAAAAACTGTTTTTT. This gives the protein CASSPPGQGNEKLFF.

The sample holds one count of this clone. This rearrangement joins TRBV5-1 to TRBJ2-2, with 8 bases aligning to TRBD2. Germline V gives CDR1 SGHRS, CDR2 YFSETQ. The CDR3 loop spans 17 amino acids. The ends lost 0 bases at V and 0 bases at J; junction bases unmatched: 4. This chain's CDR3 is CASSLGPSGSNTGELFF. Written as DNA, the CDR3 is TGCGCCAGCAGCTTGGGGCCTAGCGGGTCGAACACCGGGGAGCTGTTTTTT.

The chain combines TRBV5-6 with TRBJ2-7, with D unresolved. The CDR3 has 12 amino acids. The V gene lost 9 bases and the J gene lost 1 base, with 11 bases spanning the gap. Germline loops: CDR1 SGHDT, CDR2 YYEEEE. The CDR3, as DNA: TGTGCCACCTCCCTTTTTTCCTACGAGCAGTACTTC. Protein: CATSLFSYEQYF.

J is TRBJ1-2 and V is TRBV4-2; the D is unclear. The CDR3 is 13 amino acids. Germline assignment: CDR1 LGHNA and CDR2 YNFKEQ. V lost 1 base to trimming and J lost 7 bases, with 10 bases between them. This CDR3 is CASSQGLAGGYTF. Here the CDR3 DNA reads TGTGCCAGCAGCCAAGGTCTCGCGGGTGGCTACACCTTC.

This chain connects TRBV19 to TRBJ1-5; 9 nucleotides match TRBD1. The germline CDR1 and CDR2 sequences are LNHDA and SQIVND (reference sequence). The CDR3 length is 16 residues. J was trimmed by 3 bases and V by 5 bases; bases with no gene match: 8. The CDR3 region is CASSVNRGLNNQPQHF. CDR3 nucleotides: TGTGCCAGTAGTGTCAACAGGGGGCTTAACAATCAGCCCCAGCATTTT.

This chain links TRBV5-1 with TRBJ2-5; no reliable D call. Germline assignment: CDR1 SGHRS and CDR2 YFSETQ. V was pared by 2 bases and J by 5 bases, with 4 bases between. The CDR3 covers 11 residues. The CDR3 DNA sequence: TGCGCCAGCAGCTTAGAGGAGACCCAGTACTTC. Translated: CASSLEETQYF. Complete variable domain (other parts from reference TRBV5-1 and TRBJ2-5): KAGVTQTPRYLIKTRGQQVTLSCSPISGHRSVSWYQQTPGQGLQFLFEYFSETQRNKGNFPGRFSGRQFSNSRSEMNVSTLELGDSALYLCASSLEETQYFGPGTRLLVL.

By share, this clone counts as medium-sized. This chain joins TRBV27 and TRBJ2-7; D is ambiguous. V was cut by 3 bases and J by 1 base, with 13 bases left in between. The CDR3 has 15 residues. The germline V gene encodes CDR1 MNHEY and CDR2 SMNVEV (reference sequence). Here the CDR3 reads CASSLRHTISYEQYF. The DNA of the CDR3 is TGTGCCAGCAGTTTGCGACACACGATATCCTACGAGCAGTACTTC.

The rearrangement links TRBV11-2 to TRBJ2-1; 9 bases agree with TRBD1. J lost 3 bases, V lost 5 bases, and 5 bases had no gene match. The germline V gene has CDR1 SGHAT and CDR2 FQNNGV. This CDR3 is built from 15 residues. CDR3 sequence reads: CASSPRTGDYNEQFF. The CDR3, as DNA: TGTGCCAGCAGCCCAAGGACAGGGGACTACAATGAGCAGTTCTTC.

This chain joins TRBV7-3 and TRBJ2-1, with D perhaps TRBD1 (5 bases). Per the germline V gene, CDR1 is SGHTA and CDR2 is FQGTGA. The CDR3 length is 14 residues. Trimming pared 6 bases from V and 8 bases from J, leaving 17 bases between. The chain's CDR3 is CASSVSRVGDEQFF. For the CDR3, the DNA is TGTGCCAGCAGTGTAAGCAGGGTAGGGGATGAGCAGTTCTTC.

The rearrangement links TRBV30 to TRBJ1-2; tentatively, D is TRBD1 (6 bases). Germline V gene data show CDR1 as GTSNPN and CDR2 as SVGIG (reference sequence). The CDR3 extends over 13 amino acids. V gave up 2 bases and J gave up 8 bases, with 15 bases separating them. CDR3 sequence (DNA): TGTGCCTGGAGTCGGACAGACGAGGGCGGCTACACCTTC. Residues: CAWSRTDEGGYTF.

The chain employs TRBV27 and TRBJ1-5; no firm D call. Germline lookup yields CDR1 MNHEY and CDR2 SMNVEV (reference sequence). V was pared by 2 bases and J by 0 bases, with 8 bases between. The CDR3 has 15 amino acids. CDR3 region: CASSLRRVSNQPQHF. In DNA form, the CDR3 reads TGTGCCAGCAGTTTAAGACGGGTTAGCAATCAGCCCCAGCATTTT.

The chain couples TRBV6-6 to TRBJ2-1, with 11 bases aligning to TRBD2. The CDR3 covers 15 residues. J gave up 7 bases and V 0 bases, and 2 bases lay outside the gene matches. CDR1 is MNHNY and CDR2 is SVGAGI in the germline V gene (reference sequence). In nucleotides, the CDR3 is TGTGCCAGCAGTTACTCGACTAGCGGGGAAAATGAGCAGTTCTTC. This translates into CASSYSTSGENEQFF.

V gene TRBV7-3 combines with J gene TRBJ2-7; no reliable D call. The germline V gene has CDR1 SGHTA and CDR2 FQGTGA. With 1 base removed from V and 5 bases from J, the gap between germline ends came to 15 bases. There are 15 residues in the CDR3. The CDR3 nucleotides read TGTGCCAGCAGCTTAAAGAATGGCGGCCCCAACGAGCAGTACTTC. It translates to CASSLKNGGPNEQYF.

The chain recombines TRBV28 with TRBJ2-1, with TRBD2 as a possible D gene (5 bases). The CDR3 extends over 11 amino acids. Germline-derived CDR1 and CDR2 are MDHEN and SYDVKM. The V and J ends lost 5 bases and 12 bases respectively, with 11 bases between them. The CDR3 sequence: CASSGTRLQFF. For the CDR3, the DNA is TGTGCCAGCAGTGGCACTAGATTGCAGTTCTTC.